This T cell receptor (beta chain) is from a study of T-cell memory formation after mild COVID-19 (dated by TCRdb to about 2021). About the full investigation: Most TCR sequence clusters were specific to one of the two donors. Longitudinal TCRalpha and TCRbeta repertoire sequencing tracked T-cell clones expanding and contracting after mild COVID-19 in a couple of donors. Two young, previously healthy adult volunteers made up the cohort, one male and one female. Overall study outcomes, separate from this receptor: Contracting CD4+ clones were found mainly in CM and EM memory subsets, while CD8+ clones were enriched in EMRA. Some responding clones were detected in pre-infection memory, suggesting pre-existing cross-reactive memory T cells joined the SARS-CoV-2 response. SARS-CoV-2 specificity was not confirmed for the second-wave clones peaking on day 37. Only two mild cases were covered in the study, and larger cohorts including severe cases with pre-infection samples were considered necessary. Clones that contracted from day 15 to 85 showed balanced CD4/CD8 phenotypes, whereas a second wave of clones that expanded from day 15 to 37 leaned towards CD4+.

The CDR3 has 14 amino acids, counting the end cysteine and phenylalanine. The read is trimmed to its CDR3 DNA, 42 bases read in frame from base 1. The CDR1 and CDR2 encoded by the germline V gene are MDHEN and SYDVKM. With regard to this clonotype: Its binding antigen is unknown. The junction differs from germline at one of its ends, possibly a read error.

The sequencing machine was an Illumina NovaSeq 6000. TCRalpha and TCRbeta cDNA libraries were constructed by 5'RACE with constant-segment primers, with sample barcodes and unique molecular identifiers being introduced. Trizol reagent was used to extract RNA from every sample. Libraries were amplified in two PCR steps, with a second sample barcode and Illumina TruSeq adapters added in the second step. The libraries were sequenced on an Illumina NovaSeq using 2 x 150 bp paired-end reads. The original pipeline was this. With migec v1.2.7, reads were demultiplexed and then collapsed into UMI-guided consensus sequences. Using mixcr v2.1.11, UMI consensuses were aligned to TRA and TRB V and J templates and then assembled into clonotypes. A clonotype was counted as expanded or contracted only if both edgeR and NoisET called the change significant, with noise models trained on biological replicates. For edgeR calls, a false discovery rate-adjusted p below 0.01 and a log2 fold-change threshold of 1 were applied. PCA with hierarchical clustering of max-normalized trajectories of the 1000 most abundant clonotypes was used as exploratory dynamics analysis. Separately sequenced CD4+ and CD8+ repertoires were used to assign a CD4 or CD8 phenotype to each responding clone. Starting from the raw public reads, TCRdb applied fastp trimming at Q25, assembled clones with MiXCR and retained in-frame beta chains. Records with the same CDR3 protein are collapsed into one entry carrying the most frequent genes and DNA. The V and J calls were determined by TCRdb, not by the authors. This sample has roughly 370,000 distinct CDR3 sequences in its table, and about 17% of those were observed once. Together, the top ten hold about 22% of the sample.

PBMCs were isolated by Ficoll-Paque density gradient centrifugation. Material for sequencing was PBMCs or a T cell subset sorted from them (not recorded which). The rearrangement combines TRBV28 with TRBJ2-7, with the D gene not clear enough to name. The TCR originated in a man younger than 35 who had mild COVID-19 (a few samples of this study predate the infection). The sample titles of this study are shuffled in the database, so cell type and time point are left out; the donor was told from shared clones. The CDR3 has the sequence CAGSFPRNTYEQYF. The nucleotide sequence is TGTGCCGGCAGTTTTCCCAGGAATACCTACGAGCAGTACTTC. Reference TRBV28 and TRBJ2-7 genes cover what lies past the CDR3, so the full variable domain is DVKVTQSSRYLVKRTGEKVFLECVQDMDHENMFWYRQDPGLGLRLIYFSYDVKMKEKGDIPEGYSVSREKKERFSLILESASTNQTSMYLCAGSFPRNTYEQYFGPGTRLTVT.